These 7 T cell receptor beta chains were sequenced from one sample in a study of blood T cell repertoires in COVID-19. The method was immunoSEQ multiplex PCR; TCRdb's version includes in-frame clones alone and lacks a portion of them. This sample yields 150,000 to 200,000 clones, of which 65% to 90% are seen a single time; over 7.5% belongs to the top ten. The sequenced sample consisted of peripheral blood. These receptors all come from a man between 45 and 60 years old with active or convalescent COVID-19.

The chain couples TRBV11-2 to TRBJ2-4; TRBD2 agrees at 9 bases. The V segment lost 0 bases and the J segment 5 bases; nucleotides outside the gene matches: 8. The CDR3 spans 17 residues. CDR1 SGHAT and CDR2 FQNNGV come from the germline V gene. The CDR3 DNA reads as TGTGCCAGCAGCTTAGAGAGGGCGGGGGGGCCTCAAAACATTCAGTACTTC. This encodes CASSLERAGGPQNIQYF.

The V call is TRBV3-1 (or the pseudogene TRBV3-2), the J call TRBJ1-6; D may be TRBD1 (6 bases). This CDR3 is 16 amino acids long. Trimming shortened V by 2 bases and J by 13 bases, and 21 bases separated the two germline ends. Germline V gives CDR1 LGHDT, CDR2 YNNKEL (reference sequence). CDR3 DNA: TGTGCCAGCAGCCAAAAAAGGGGGACGGCTTTTTCTCCCCTCCACTTT. Amino acids: CASSQKRGTAFSPLHF.

This clone was detected a few times. This chain links TRBV11-2 with TRBJ1-2; TRBD1 aligns across 9 bases. Looked up from germline, CDR1 is SGHAT and CDR2 is FQNNGV. The CDR3 covers 15 residues. The V and J ends lost 4 bases and 2 bases, in that order; junction bases with no gene match: 5. In nucleotides, the CDR3 is TGTGCCAGCAGCTCCTCGACAGGGGGAAACTATGGCTACACCTTC. It codes for CASSSSTGGNYGYTF. Looking up the rest from reference TRBV11-2 and TRBJ1-2 gives the full variable domain: EAGVAQSPRYKIIEKRQSVAFWCNPISGHATLYWYQQILGQGPKLLIQFQNNGVVDDSQLPKDRFSAERLKGVDSTLKIQPAKLEDSAVYLCASSSSTGGNYGYTFGSGTRLTVV.

The genes are TRBV5-1 and TRBJ2-3; D is possibly TRBD1 (6 bases). CDR1 SGHRS and CDR2 YFSETQ come from the germline V gene. The CDR3 covers 14 residues. The V and J ends lost 4 bases and 2 bases respectively, with 11 bases between them. The DNA of the CDR3 is TGCGCCAGCAGCGGAACAGGGTCCACAGATACGCAGTATTTT. It encodes CASSGTGSTDTQYF.

J is TRBJ1-1 and V is TRBV10-3; D unresolved. CDR1 and CDR2 (germline): ENHRY, SYGVKD. The germline V and J ends were trimmed by 4 bases and 1 base, with 10 bases remaining between them. The CDR3 consists of 14 residues. Here the CDR3 DNA reads TGTGCCATCAGTGGGGTGGAGAAGAACACTGAAGCTTTCTTT. This sequence encodes CAISGVEKNTEAFF.

This sequence joins TRBV7-2 and TRBJ1-2; the D gene is possibly TRBD1 (5 bases). This CDR3 spans 14 amino acids. Germline V gene lookup returns CDR1 SGHTA and CDR2 FQGNSA. V was clipped by 2 bases and J by 6 bases, with 13 bases between them. CDR3 amino acids: CASSLRQGMDGYTF. CDR3 sequence (DNA): TGTGCCAGCAGCTTACGTCAGGGAATGGATGGCTACACCTTC. The complete variable domain, with remaining parts taken from reference TRBV7-2 and TRBJ1-2, reads GAGVSQSPSNKVTEKGKDVELRCDPISGHTALYWYRQSLGQGLEFLIYFQGNSAPDKSGLPSDRFSAERTGGSVSTLTIQRTQQEDSAVYLCASSLRQGMDGYTFGSGTRLTVV.

The rearrangement joins TRBV6-5 to TRBJ2-3; TRBD2 matches 7 bases. V trimming: 5 bases; J trimming: 2 bases; junction bases outside the gene matches: 7. This CDR3 comprises 15 residues. Germline CDR1 reads MNHEY; CDR2 reads SVGAGI. The CDR3 is CASSRRGVYTDTQYF. The CDR3 DNA follows: TGTGCCAGCAGTCGCCGGGGGGTATACACAGATACGCAGTATTTT.